This T cell receptor (beta chain) was profiled in a study of blood T cell repertoires in COVID-19 (dated by TCRdb to 2020 to 2021). Background for the entire study: Samples from collaborators originated in the United States, Italy and Spain and spanned both the acute and convalescent phases of COVID-19. A freely available public database, intended as a resource for researchers studying the immune response to SARS-CoV-2, is where the repertoires were released. Samples were obtained from the ongoing ImmuneRACE study (first 160 participants) and from some 1,300 subjects provided by 6 global collaborators. Subjects who had been exposed to COVID-19, were actively infected with it, or had recovered from it provided the deeply sampled blood TCRbeta repertoires that made up the dataset. Sample metadata almost always included a de-identified subject ID, COVID-19 status, age in years and sex. The material from the prospective study consisted of cDNA or gDNA derived from T cells, B-cell-depleted T cells, or PBMCs. Where HLA class I and class II types were available, the types were taken from metadata supplied by the sample provider, not from assay-based typing. The research as a whole found: Clinical and demographic metadata were provided uncurated, with the amount varying by source and participant.

Whole blood was collected in K2EDTA tubes by collaborating institutions according to the institutions' own protocols. Collaborator samples were shipped for TCRbeta analysis as frozen whole blood, isolated PBMCs, or DNA extracted from either sample type. Comment on this clone: There is no known antigen for this receptor. Base qualities are not provided; no much larger clone lies one nucleotide away.

The junction shows trimming of 8 bases on V and 5 bases on J, and the gene matches do not reach 10 bases of it. The CDR3 starts with the cysteine, ends with the phenylalanine, and has 15 residues. Only the CDR3 DNA is retained, 45 bases long and in frame from the first base. Taken from the germline V gene (reference sequence), the CDR1 and CDR2 loops are LNHDA and SQIVND. The immunoSEQ Assay, a bias-controlled multiplex PCR, was used to amplify TCRbeta CDR3 regions from genomic DNA. The authors processed their data as follows. The number of nucleated cells in each sample was estimated from the amplification of reference gene primers within the assay. Sequence reads were collapsed and filtered to measure the absolute abundance of every unique TCRbeta CDR3 rearrangement. For each sample, productive Simpson clonality was calculated as the square root of Simpson's diversity index over productive rearrangements. This immuneACCESS table, as held by TCRdb, lists in-frame sequences with V and J called but not all clones. Of the missing ones, under half trace to an unresolved V gene in checked studies; the others have no known cause. D and trimming were read from the DNA, whereas the V and J calls and clone size are those reported in that table. This sample has about 170,000 clones in its table, and less than 85% of those were observed once. Of the sample, 3% is held by the ten largest clones.

The sequencing input was peripheral blood. In this chain, TRBV19 is recombined with TRBJ2-1, with TRBD1 identical over 9 junction bases. This clonotype was sampled from a woman older than 75 with acute or convalescent COVID-19. The CDR3 amino acid sequence is: CASSDPGQGHNEQFF. The nucleotides read TGTGCCAGTTCGGATCCGGGACAGGGCCACAATGAGCAGTTCTTC. Reference TRBV19 and TRBJ2-1 genes cover what lies past the CDR3, so the full variable domain is DGGITQSPKYLFRKEGQNVTLSCEQNLNHDAMYWYRQDPGQGLRLIYYSQIVNDFQKGDIAEGYSVSREKKESFPLTVTSAQKNPTAFYLCASSDPGQGHNEQFFGPGTRLTVL.